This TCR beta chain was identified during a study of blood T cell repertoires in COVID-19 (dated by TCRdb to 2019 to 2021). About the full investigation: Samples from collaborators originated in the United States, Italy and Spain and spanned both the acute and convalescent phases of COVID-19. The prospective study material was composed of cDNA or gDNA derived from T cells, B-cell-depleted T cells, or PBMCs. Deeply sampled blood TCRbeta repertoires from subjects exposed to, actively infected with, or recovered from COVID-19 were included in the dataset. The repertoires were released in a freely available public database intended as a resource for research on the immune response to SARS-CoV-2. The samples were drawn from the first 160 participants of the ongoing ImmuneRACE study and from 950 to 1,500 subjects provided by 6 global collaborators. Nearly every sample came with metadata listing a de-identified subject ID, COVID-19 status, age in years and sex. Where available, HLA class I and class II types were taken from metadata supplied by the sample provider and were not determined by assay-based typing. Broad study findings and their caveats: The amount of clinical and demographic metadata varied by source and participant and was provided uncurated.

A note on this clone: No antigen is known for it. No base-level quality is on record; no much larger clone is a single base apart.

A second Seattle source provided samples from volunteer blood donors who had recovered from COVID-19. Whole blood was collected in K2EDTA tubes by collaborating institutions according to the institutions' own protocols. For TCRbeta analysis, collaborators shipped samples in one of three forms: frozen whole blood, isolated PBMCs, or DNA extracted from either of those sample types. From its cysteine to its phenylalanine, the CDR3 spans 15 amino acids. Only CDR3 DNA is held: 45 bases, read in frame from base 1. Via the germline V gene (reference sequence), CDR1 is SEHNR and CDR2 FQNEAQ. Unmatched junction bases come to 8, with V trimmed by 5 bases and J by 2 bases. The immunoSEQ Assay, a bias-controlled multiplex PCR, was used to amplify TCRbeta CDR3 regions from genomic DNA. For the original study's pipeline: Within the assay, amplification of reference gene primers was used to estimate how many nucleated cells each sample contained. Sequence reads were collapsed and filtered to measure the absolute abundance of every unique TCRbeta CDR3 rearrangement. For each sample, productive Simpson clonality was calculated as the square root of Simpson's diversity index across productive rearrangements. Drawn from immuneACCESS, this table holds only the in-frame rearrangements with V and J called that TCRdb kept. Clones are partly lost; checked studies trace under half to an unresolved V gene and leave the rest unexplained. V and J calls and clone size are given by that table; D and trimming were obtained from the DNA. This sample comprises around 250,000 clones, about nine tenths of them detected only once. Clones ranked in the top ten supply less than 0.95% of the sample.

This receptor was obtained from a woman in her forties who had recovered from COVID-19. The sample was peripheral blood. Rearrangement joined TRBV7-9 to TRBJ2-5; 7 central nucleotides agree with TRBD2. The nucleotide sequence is TGTGCCAGCAGCCCCGTGGGGGGGAAGCAAGAGACCCAGTACTTC. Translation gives CASSPVGGKQETQYF.